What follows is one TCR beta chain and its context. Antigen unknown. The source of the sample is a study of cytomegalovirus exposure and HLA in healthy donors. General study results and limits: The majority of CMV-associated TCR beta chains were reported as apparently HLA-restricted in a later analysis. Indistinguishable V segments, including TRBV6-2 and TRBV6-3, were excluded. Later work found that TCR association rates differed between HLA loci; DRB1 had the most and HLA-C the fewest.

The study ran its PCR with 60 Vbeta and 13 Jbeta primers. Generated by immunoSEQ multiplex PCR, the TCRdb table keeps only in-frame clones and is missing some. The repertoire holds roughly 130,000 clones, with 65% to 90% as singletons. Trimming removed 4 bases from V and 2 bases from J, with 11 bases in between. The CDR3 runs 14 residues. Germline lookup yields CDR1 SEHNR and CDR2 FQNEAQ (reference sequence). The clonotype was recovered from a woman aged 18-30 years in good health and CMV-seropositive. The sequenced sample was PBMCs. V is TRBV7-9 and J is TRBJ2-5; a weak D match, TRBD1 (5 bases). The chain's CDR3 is CASSSGQVQETQYF. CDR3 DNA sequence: TGTGCCAGCAGCTCCGGACAAGTTCAAGAGACCCAGTACTTC.